The clone carrying this TCR beta chain was recorded at least ten times. What it binds is unknown. The data derive from a study of cytomegalovirus exposure and HLA in healthy donors. The data were produced by immunoSEQ multiplex PCR, yet TCRdb's version contains in-frame clones alone and is incomplete. The table shows 150,000 to 160,000 clones, with 85% to 90% occurring only once. Study-wide findings and caveats: A few CMV-associated chains proved CMV antigen-specific in vitro. Most TCR sequences showed up rarely, but some public TCRs showed up in many donors. Reports described diagnosis of cytomegalovirus status by the classifier as highly specific and sensitive. The study designated 150 or so TCR beta chains cytomegalovirus-associated.

Sequencing input: PBMCs. This TCR was recovered from a human donor in good health.

For the CDR3, the DNA is TGTGCCAGCAGTGGACAGGGGGACACCGGGGAGCTGTTTTTT. This codes for CASSGQGDTGELFF. The V and J genes are TRBV25-1 and TRBJ2-2; TRBD1 matches at 9 bases. Trimming cost V 4 bases and J 3 bases; bases outside gene matches: 0. The CDR3 length is 14 residues. Germline V CDR1 and CDR2: MGHDK, SYGVNS.